This T cell receptor (beta chain) was sequenced during a study of control samples from healthy donors and cancer patients. Germline V gene data show CDR1 as LNHDA and CDR2 as SQIVND (reference sequence). V gave up 7 bases and J gave up 10 bases, with 13 bases separating them. The CDR3 consists of 11 residues. Sequencing used immunoSEQ multiplex PCR; TCRdb keeps in-frame clones, though not all of them. The sample has tens of thousands of clones; roughly 90% are singletons. This chain connects TRBV19 to TRBJ1-1, with a weak D call TRBD1 (5 bases). The material sequenced was PBMCs. This TCR came from a man aged 50 to 59 with head and neck cancer. The CDR3 here is CASKWDRRAFF. Here the CDR3 DNA reads TGTGCCAGTAAATGGGACCGGAGAGCTTTCTTT.